This TCR beta chain was sequenced for a study of cytomegalovirus exposure and HLA in healthy donors. Study-wide results and limits: Sequencing artifact likely explains a cluster of highly shared sequence variants.

V dropped 1 base and J dropped 4 bases, with 10 bases sitting between them. This CDR3 spans 13 amino acids. In germline, CDR1 is GTSNPN, CDR2 SVGIG (reference sequence). In this sample, this clone turned up a few times. Its specificity is not known. PCR amplification relied on 60 Vbeta primers (plus 13 Jbeta primers). Clones were read by immunoSEQ multiplex PCR, and TCRdb kept only the in-frame ones, dropping some. The data contain 72,000 or so clones, around 75% of them singletons. The V and J genes are TRBV30 and TRBJ1-2, with D maybe TRBD1 (5 bases). This clonotype was sampled from a woman in her 30s in good health and CMV-seropositive. Sequencing was performed on PBMCs. The CDR3 region is CAWSGRDVYGYTF. In nucleotides, the CDR3 is TGTGCCTGGAGTGGCAGGGATGTCTATGGCTACACCTTC. Using reference TRBV30 and TRBJ1-2 for the parts outside the CDR3, the full variable domain is SQTIHQWPATLVQPVGSPLSLECTVEGTSNPNLYWYRQAAGRGLQLLFYSVGIGQISSEVPQNLSASRPQDRQFILSSKKLLLSDSGFYLCAWSGRDVYGYTFGSGTRLTVV.